This entry concerns a single TCR beta chain. This entry comes from a study of blood T cell repertoires in COVID-19. Germline CDR1 reads LNHNV; CDR2 reads YYDKDF (reference sequence). CDR3 length: 13 residues. V gave up 2 bases and J gave up 4 bases, with 8 bases separating them. Source study methods: Amplification of reference gene primers provided the estimated nucleated cell counts. Assay used: immunoSEQ multiplex PCR; TCRdb lists only in-frame clones, some missing. The DNA gave D and trimming, while V, J and clone size come from that table. The sample records about 170,000 clones, around nine tenths being singletons.

The chain links TRBV15 to TRBJ2-5; unclear D gene. This sequence originates from a man between 60 and 75 years old with COVID-19, enrolled during active disease. The sequencing input was peripheral blood. Written as DNA, the CDR3 is TGTGCCACCAGCAGACCTAATCGAGAGACCCAGTACTTC. Its translation: CATSRPNRETQYF.